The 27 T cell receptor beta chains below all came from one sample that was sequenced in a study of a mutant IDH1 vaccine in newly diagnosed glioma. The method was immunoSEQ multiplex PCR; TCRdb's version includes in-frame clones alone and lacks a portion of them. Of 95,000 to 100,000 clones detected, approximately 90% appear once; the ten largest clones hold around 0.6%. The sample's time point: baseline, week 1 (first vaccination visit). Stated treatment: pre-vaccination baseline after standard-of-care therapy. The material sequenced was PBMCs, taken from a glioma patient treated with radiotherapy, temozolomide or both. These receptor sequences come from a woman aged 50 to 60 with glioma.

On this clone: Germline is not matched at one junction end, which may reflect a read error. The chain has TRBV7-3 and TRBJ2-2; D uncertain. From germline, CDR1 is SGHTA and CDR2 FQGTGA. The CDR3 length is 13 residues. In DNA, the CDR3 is TGTGCCAGCAGCCTAACCTCGATCGGGGAGCTGTTTTTT. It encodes CASSLTSIGELFF.

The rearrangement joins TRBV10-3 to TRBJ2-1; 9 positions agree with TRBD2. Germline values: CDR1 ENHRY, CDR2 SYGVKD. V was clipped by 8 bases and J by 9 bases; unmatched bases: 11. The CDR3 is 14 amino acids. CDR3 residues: CAIRQAGGLSEQFF. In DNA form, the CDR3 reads TGTGCCATCCGACAGGCGGGAGGGCTGAGTGAGCAGTTCTTC.

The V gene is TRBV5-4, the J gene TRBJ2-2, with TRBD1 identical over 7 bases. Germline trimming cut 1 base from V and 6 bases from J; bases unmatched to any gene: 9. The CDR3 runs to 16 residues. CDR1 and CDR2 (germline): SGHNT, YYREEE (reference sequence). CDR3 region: CASSLPRQGNAGELFF. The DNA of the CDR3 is TGTGCCAGCAGCTTGCCGAGACAGGGAAACGCCGGGGAGCTGTTTTTT.

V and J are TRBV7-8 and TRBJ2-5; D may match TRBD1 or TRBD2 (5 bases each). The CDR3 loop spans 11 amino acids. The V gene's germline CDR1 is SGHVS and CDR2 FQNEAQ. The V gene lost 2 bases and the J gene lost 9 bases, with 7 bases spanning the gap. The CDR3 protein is CASSLSGPQYF. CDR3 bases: TGTGCCAGCAGCTTATCGGGACCCCAGTACTTC.

CDR3 coding DNA: TGTGCCAGCAGTTTAATAGGGGATGGCGACACTGAAGCTTTCTTT. It yields the protein CASSLIGDGDTEAFF. V usage is TRBV28 and J usage is TRBJ1-1, with a weak D call TRBD1 (5 bases). CDR1 is MDHEN and CDR2 is SYDVKM in the germline V gene. V was trimmed by 2 bases and J by 3 bases, leaving 13 bases between them. The CDR3 loop spans 15 amino acids.

The CDR3 here is CASSVVVAGATDTQYF. The CDR3 nucleotides read TGTGCCAGCAGCGTAGTGGTAGCGGGAGCTACAGATACGCAGTATTTT. This chain links TRBV9 with TRBJ2-3, with 9 bases fitting TRBD2. V was pared by 0 bases and J by 3 bases, with 5 bases of the junction left unmatched. This CDR3 has 16 amino acids. Per the germline V gene, CDR1 is SGDLS and CDR2 is YYNGEE.

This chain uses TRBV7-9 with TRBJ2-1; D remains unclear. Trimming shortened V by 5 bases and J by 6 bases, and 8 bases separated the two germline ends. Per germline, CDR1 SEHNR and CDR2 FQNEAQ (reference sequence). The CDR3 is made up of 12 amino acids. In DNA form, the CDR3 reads TGTGCCAGCAGCCGCTCCCTCAATGAGCAGTTCTTC. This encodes CASSRSLNEQFF.

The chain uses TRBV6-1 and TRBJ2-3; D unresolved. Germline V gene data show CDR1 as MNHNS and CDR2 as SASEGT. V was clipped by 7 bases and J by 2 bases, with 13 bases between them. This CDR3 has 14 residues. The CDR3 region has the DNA TGTGCCAGCAAGACTGAAGCCCACACAGATACGCAGTATTTT. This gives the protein CASKTEAHTDTQYF.

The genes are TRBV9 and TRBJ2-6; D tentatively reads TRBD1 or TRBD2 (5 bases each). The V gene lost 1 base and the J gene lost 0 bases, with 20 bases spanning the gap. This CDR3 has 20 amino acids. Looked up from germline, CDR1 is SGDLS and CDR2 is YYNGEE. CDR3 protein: CASSVWPGTRLNSGANVLTF. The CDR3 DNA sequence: TGTGCCAGCAGCGTATGGCCAGGGACCAGACTCAACTCTGGGGCCAACGTCCTGACTTTC.

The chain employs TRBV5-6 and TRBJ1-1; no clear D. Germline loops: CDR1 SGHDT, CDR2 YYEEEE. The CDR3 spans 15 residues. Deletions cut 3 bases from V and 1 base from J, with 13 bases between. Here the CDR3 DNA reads TGTGCCAGCAGCTCGAGAGGGCCGGGGAACACTGAAGCTTTCTTT. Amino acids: CASSSRGPGNTEAFF.

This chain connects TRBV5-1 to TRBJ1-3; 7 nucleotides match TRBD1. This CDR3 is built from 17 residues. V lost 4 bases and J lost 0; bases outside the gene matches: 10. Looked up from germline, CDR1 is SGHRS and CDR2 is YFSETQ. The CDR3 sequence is CASSGRRQGNSGNTIYF. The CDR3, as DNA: TGCGCCAGCAGCGGGAGGCGACAGGGTAACTCTGGAAACACCATATATTTT.

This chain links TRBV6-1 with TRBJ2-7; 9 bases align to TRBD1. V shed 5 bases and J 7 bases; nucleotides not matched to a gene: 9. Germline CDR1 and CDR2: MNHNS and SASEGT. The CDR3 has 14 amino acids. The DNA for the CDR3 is TGTGCCAGCAGTAAACGGGACAGGGTCTCGGAGCAGTACTTC. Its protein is CASSKRDRVSEQYF.

CDR3 in amino acids: CASTWDRGAGELFF. CDR3 sequence (DNA): TGTGCCAGCACCTGGGACAGGGGGGCCGGGGAGCTGTTTTTT. V usage is TRBV5-4 and J usage is TRBJ2-2; TRBD1 matches 11 bases. The CDR3 sequence is 14 residues long. V was pared by 6 bases and J by 6 bases, with 4 bases of the junction left unmatched. The germline CDR1 and CDR2 sequences are SGHNT and YYREEE (reference sequence). Based on the CDR3 plus reference TRBV5-4 and TRBJ2-2, the full variable domain is ETGVTQSPTHLIKTRGQQVTLRCSSQSGHNTVSWYQQALGQGPQFIFQYYREEENGRGNFPPRFSGLQFPNYSSELNVNALELDDSALYLCASTWDRGAGELFFGEGSRLTVL.

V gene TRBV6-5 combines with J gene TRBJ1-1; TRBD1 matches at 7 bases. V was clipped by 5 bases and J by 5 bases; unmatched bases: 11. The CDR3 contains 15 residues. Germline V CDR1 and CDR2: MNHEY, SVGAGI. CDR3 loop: CASSRSDREGTEAFF. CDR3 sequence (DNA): TGTGCCAGCAGTAGGAGCGACAGGGAAGGTACTGAAGCTTTCTTT.

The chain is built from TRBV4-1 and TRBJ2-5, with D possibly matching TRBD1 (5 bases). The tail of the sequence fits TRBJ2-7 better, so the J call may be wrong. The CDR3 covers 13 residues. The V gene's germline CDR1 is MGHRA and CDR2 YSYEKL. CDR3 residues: CASSQVSRDEQYF. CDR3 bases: TGCGCCAGCAGCCAAGTTTCCAGGGACGAGCAGTACTTC.

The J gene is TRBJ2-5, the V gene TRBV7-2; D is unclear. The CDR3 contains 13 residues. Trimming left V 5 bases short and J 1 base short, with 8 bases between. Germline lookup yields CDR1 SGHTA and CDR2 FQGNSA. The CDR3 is CASSPSVQETQYF. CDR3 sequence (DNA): TGTGCCAGCAGCCCTAGTGTCCAAGAGACCCAGTACTTC.

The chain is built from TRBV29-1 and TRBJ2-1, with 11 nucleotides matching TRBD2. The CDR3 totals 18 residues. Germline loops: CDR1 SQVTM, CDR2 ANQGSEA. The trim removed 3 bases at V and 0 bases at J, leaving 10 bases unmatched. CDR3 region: CSVELLAGALSSYNEQFF. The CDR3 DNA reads TGCAGCGTTGAGTTACTAGCGGGAGCCCTGAGCTCCTACAATGAGCAGTTCTTC.

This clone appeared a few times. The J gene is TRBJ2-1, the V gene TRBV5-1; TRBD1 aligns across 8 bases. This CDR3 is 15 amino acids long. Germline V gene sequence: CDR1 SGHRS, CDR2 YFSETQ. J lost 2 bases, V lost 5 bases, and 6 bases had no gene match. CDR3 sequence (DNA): TGCGCCAGCAGATCACAGGGGGTTGCCTACAATGAGCAGTTCTTC. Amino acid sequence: CASRSQGVAYNEQFF. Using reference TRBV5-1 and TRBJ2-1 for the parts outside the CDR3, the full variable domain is KAGVTQTPRYLIKTRGQQVTLSCSPISGHRSVSWYQQTPGQGLQFLFEYFSETQRNKGNFPGRFSGRQFSNSRSEMNVSTLELGDSALYLCASRSQGVAYNEQFFGPGTRLTVL.

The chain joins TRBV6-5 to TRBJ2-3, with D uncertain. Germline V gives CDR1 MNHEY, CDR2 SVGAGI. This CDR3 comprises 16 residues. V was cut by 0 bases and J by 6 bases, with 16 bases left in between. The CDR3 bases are TGTGCCAGCAGTTACTCGACGAATTCCCTGACTGATACGCAGTATTTT. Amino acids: CASSYSTNSLTDTQYF.

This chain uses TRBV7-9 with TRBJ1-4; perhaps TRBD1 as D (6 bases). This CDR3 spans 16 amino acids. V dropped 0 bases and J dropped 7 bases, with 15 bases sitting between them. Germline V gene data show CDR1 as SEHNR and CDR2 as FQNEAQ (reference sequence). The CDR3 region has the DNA TGTGCCAGCAGCTTAGCTCAATACAGGGCGGCTGAAAAACTGTTTTTT. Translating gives CASSLAQYRAAEKLFF.

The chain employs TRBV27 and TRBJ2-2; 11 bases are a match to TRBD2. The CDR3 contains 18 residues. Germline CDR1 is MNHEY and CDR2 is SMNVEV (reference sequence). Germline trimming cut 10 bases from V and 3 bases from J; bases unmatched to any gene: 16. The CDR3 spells CANPPGVAGGPHTGELFF. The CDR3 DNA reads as TGTGCCAACCCCCCAGGGGTAGCGGGAGGGCCGCACACCGGGGAGCTGTTTTTT.

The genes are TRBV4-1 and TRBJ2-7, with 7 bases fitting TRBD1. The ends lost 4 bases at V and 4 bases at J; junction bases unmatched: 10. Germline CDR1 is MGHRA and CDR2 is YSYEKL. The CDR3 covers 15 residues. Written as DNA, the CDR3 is TGCGCCAGCAGCCCTAGCTGGGACAGAACTTACGAGCAGTACTTC. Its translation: CASSPSWDRTYEQYF.

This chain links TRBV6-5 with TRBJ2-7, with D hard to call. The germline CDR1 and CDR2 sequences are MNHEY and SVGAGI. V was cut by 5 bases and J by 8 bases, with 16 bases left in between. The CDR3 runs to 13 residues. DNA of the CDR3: TGTGCCAGCAGTATTGGACGGGCATCAAAGCAGTACTTC. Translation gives CASSIGRASKQYF.

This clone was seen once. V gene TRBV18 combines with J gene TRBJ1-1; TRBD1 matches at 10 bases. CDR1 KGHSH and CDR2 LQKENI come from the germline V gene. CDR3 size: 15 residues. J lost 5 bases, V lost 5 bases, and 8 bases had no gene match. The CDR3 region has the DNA TGTGCCAGCTCATCGGACAGGGGGAGTTATACTGAAGCTTTCTTT. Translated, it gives CASSSDRGSYTEAFF.

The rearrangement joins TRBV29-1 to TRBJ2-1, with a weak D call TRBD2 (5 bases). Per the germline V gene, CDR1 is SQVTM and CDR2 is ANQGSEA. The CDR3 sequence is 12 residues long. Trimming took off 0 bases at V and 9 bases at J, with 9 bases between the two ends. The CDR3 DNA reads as TGCAGCGTTGAAGATAACGGGGTTGAGCAGTTCTTC. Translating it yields CSVEDNGVEQFF.

CDR3 in amino acids: CASSSLRDIPGELFF. The CDR3 DNA reads as TGCGCCAGCAGCTCGTTGAGGGACATCCCCGGGGAGCTGTTTTTT. The chain couples TRBV5-1 to TRBJ2-2; a possible D gene is TRBD1 (6 bases). Looked up from germline, CDR1 is SGHRS and CDR2 is YFSETQ. V was shortened by 3 bases and J by 6 bases, with 15 bases between the two germline ends. This CDR3 has 15 residues.

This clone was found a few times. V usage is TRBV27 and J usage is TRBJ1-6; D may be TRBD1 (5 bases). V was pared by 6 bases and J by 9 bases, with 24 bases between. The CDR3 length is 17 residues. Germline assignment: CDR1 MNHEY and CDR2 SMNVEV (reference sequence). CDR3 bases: TGTGCCAGCAGCCCCCGGGGGGTTGACAGTGCCCTTTCACCCCTCCACTTT. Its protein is CASSPRGVDSALSPLHF.